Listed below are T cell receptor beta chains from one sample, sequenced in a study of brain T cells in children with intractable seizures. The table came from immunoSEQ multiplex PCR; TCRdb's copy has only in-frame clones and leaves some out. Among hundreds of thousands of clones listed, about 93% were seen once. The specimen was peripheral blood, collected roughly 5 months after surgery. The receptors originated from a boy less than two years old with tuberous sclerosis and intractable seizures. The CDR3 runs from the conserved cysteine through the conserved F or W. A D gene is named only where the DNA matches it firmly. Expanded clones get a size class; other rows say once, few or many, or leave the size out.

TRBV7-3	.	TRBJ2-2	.	TGTGCCAGCAGCACACTTCCCGGGGAGCTGTTTTTT	CASSTLPGELFF
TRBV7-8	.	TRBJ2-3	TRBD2	TGTGCCAGCAGCTTGGGCGCGGGGGGGCCTGGAGATACGCAGTATTTT	CASSLGAGGPGDTQYF
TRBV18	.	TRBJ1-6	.	TGTGCCAGCTCACCACATCAAGGAGATAATTCACCCCTCCACTTT	CASSPHQGDNSPLHF
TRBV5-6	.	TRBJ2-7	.	TGTGCCAGCAGCTTGGCGGGAGTTTGGGACGAGCAGTACTTC	CASSLAGVWDEQYF
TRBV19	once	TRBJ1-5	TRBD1	TGTGCCAGTAGTGCTTTATTTGGGACAGGGAATCAGCCCCAGCATTTT	CASSALFGTGNQPQHF
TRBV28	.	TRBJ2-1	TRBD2	TGTGCCAGCGGGCATCCACGGGAGGGCGATGAGCAGTTCTTC	CASGHPREGDEQFF
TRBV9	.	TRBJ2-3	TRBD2	TGTGCCAGCCGACGGGAGGCGGGGGGGGGCACAGATACGCAGTATTTT	CASRREAGGGTDTQYF
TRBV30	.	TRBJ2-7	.	TGTGCCTGGAGGGATCGGAGGGGTCTCTCCTACGAGCAGTACTTC	CAWRDRRGLSYEQYF
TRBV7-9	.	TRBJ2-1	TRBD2	TGTGCCAGCAGCTTAGACGCTAGCGGGAGGTTCAATGAGCAGTTCTTC	CASSLDASGRFNEQFF
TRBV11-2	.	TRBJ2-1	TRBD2	TGTGCCAGCAGCTTCCTAGCGGGAGTGCATGAGCAGTTCTTC	CASSFLAGVHEQFF
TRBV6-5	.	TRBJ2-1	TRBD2	TGTGCCAGCAGTTACACGGGGACTAGCGGGGGGAATGAGCAGTTCTTC	CASSYTGTSGGNEQFF
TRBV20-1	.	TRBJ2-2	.	TGCAGTGCTAGATCAACCGGGGAGCTGTTTTTT	CSARSTGELFF
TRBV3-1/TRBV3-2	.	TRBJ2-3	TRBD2	TGTGCCAGCAGCCACGGGGGGGAGGGAGATACGCAGTATTTT	CASSHGGEGDTQYF
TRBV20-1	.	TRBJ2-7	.	TGCAGTGCTAGCCCAGGGGTAGAGCAGTACTTC	CSASPGVEQYF
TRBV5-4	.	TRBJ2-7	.	TGTGCCAGCAGCTTGAGGGCAGGGCAATGGTACGAGCAGTACTTC	CASSLRAGQWYEQYF
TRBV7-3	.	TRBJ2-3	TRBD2	TGTGCCAGCAGCGCCTCCGGGACTAGCGGGGGGACCACAGATACGCAGTATTTT	CASSASGTSGGTTDTQYF
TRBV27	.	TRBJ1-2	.	TGTGCCAGCAGTTTATCTTCGGTTTCGCACTATGGCTACACCTTC	CASSLSSVSHYGYTF